This T cell receptor beta chain was recovered during a study of blood T cell repertoires in COVID-19. Method: immunoSEQ multiplex PCR; TCRdb's copy keeps in-frame clones and lacks some. The sample contains fewer than 150,000 clones, 77% of which appear only once. Germline V gives CDR1 SGHTA, CDR2 FQGNSA. This CDR3 is built from 15 residues. V was cut by 1 base and J by 4 bases, with 13 bases left in between. The V gene is TRBV7-2, the J gene TRBJ2-5; tentative D call: TRBD1 (5 bases). The TCR comes from a man older than 75 with acute or convalescent COVID-19. Sample: peripheral blood. The CDR3: CASSLERGIRETQYF. The CDR3 DNA reads as TGTGCCAGCAGCTTAGAAAGGGGTATACGAGAGACCCAGTACTTC.